A selection of T cell receptor beta chains follows, all from one sample in a study of graft-versus-host responses after intestinal transplantation. The method was immunoSEQ multiplex PCR; TCRdb's version includes in-frame clones alone and lacks a portion of them. The table has over 45,000 clones, approximately 90% seen once. The sample consisted of PBMCs, taken 26 days after transplant. The receptors shown here come from a human patient who received an intestinal transplant, so some T cells may come from the graft donor. The CDR3 runs from the conserved cysteine through the conserved F or W. A D gene is named only where the DNA matches it firmly. Not all rows give a size; the values are once, few, many and, for expanded clones, a class.

TRBJ1-1 | TRBV10-3 | TRBD1 | NA | TGTGCCACGGGGACAGGCCCAACTGAAGCTTTCTTT | CATGTGPTEAFF
TRBJ2-1 | TRBV7-6 | NA | NA | TGTGCCAGCAGCTCGACCAGGGGGGTGGCGCAGTTCTTC | CASSSTRGVAQFF
TRBJ2-7 | TRBV11-1 | TRBD2 | NA | TGTGCCAGCAGCCCGGGACTAGCGCGCGAGCAGTACTTC | CASSPGLAREQYF
TRBJ1-3 | TRBV30 | NA | NA | TGTGCCTGGAGTGCGCTCCGAGCTGGAAACACCATATATTTT | CAWSALRAGNTIYF
TRBJ1-2 | TRBV10-3 | NA | NA | TGTGCCATCGGCTCGACCCTAGACTATGGCTACACCTTC | CAIGSTLDYGYTF
TRBJ2-5 | TRBV6-5 | NA | NA | TGTGCCAGCTCCCTTGGCGGGGTCCAAGAGACCCAGTACTTC | CASSLGGVQETQYF
TRBJ1-1 | TRBV6-1 | NA | NA | TGTGCCAGCAGTGGACCGTTCGGGGTGGGGAACACTGAAGCTTTCTTT | CASSGPFGVGNTEAFF
TRBJ1-4 | TRBV25-1 | TRBD1 | NA | TGTGCCAGCAGTGAATTCGGGACAGGGGTCGGAACTAATGAAAAACTGTTTTTT | CASSEFGTGVGTNEKLFF
TRBJ2-3 | TRBV27 | NA | NA | TGTGCCAGCGGACTGATCACAGATACGCAGTATTTT | CASGLITDTQYF
TRBJ2-5 | TRBV20-1 | TRBD2 | NA | TGCAGTGCTAGGCGGGGGGAGACCCAGTACTTC | CSARRGETQYF
TRBJ1-5 | TRBV7-9 | NA | NA | TGTGCCAGCACCGCGGGCCTTGGAAATCAGCCCCAGCATTTT | CASTAGLGNQPQHF
TRBJ1-2 | TRBV27 | NA | NA | TGTGCCAGCAGGAGTTTAGGAGGTGATTATGGCTACACCTTC | CASRSLGGDYGYTF
TRBJ1-2 | TRBV11-2 | NA | NA | TGTGCCAGCAGCTTAGATCGGGGCCCAGGGGTGGATGGCTACACCTTC | CASSLDRGPGVDGYTF
TRBJ1-1 | TRBV6-6 | NA | NA | TGTGCCAGCAGTTACCTGACAGACACTGAAGCTTTCTTT | CASSYLTDTEAFF
TRBJ2-7 | TRBV5-1 | NA | NA | TGCGCCAGCAGCCACGACAGTTTCCCTCATAGCGAGCAGTACTTC | CASSHDSFPHSEQYF
TRBJ2-3 | TRBV27 | NA | NA | TGTGCCAGCAGTACCACGTACAGGGTAGGAAGCACAGATACGCAGTATTTT | CASSTTYRVGSTDTQYF
TRBJ2-7 | TRBV4-2 | NA | NA | TGTGCCAGCAGCCAAGATTGGGACACCACCTACGAGCAGTACTTC | CASSQDWDTTYEQYF
TRBJ2-5 | TRBV5-4 | NA | NA | TGTGCCAGCAGCCTGGGACTCCGGGAAACGGCCCAGTACTTC | CASSLGLRETAQYF
TRBJ2-2 | TRBV9 | TRBD2 | NA | TGTGCCAGCAACACCGGGGGGTCCGGGGAGCTGTTTTTT | CASNTGGSGELFF
TRBJ1-2 | TRBV27 | TRBD1 | NA | TGTGCCAGCAGCTACAAGGGACAGTACTATGGCTACACCTTC | CASSYKGQYYGYTF
TRBJ2-5 | TRBV5-6 | NA | once | TGTGCCAGCAGCTTGGTTTTAGACCAAGAGACCCAGTACTTC | CASSLVLDQETQYF
TRBJ1-1 | TRBV9 | NA | NA | TGTGCCAGCAGCGTACAGGGGCAGTTGAACACTGAAGCTTTCTTT | CASSVQGQLNTEAFF
TRBJ2-5 | TRBV29-1 | TRBD2 | NA | TGCAGCGCCGGGGGGGGACAAGAGACCCAGTACTTC | CSAGGGQETQYF
TRBJ1-5 | TRBV13 | NA | NA | TGTGCCAGCAGCTCCAGGGTAGAGAGCAATCAGCCCCAGCATTTT | CASSSRVESNQPQHF
TRBJ1-6 | TRBV6-1 | NA | few | TGTGCCAGCAGTGAAGAAGAGGGGGGGTATTCACCCCTCCACTTT | CASSEEEGGYSPLHF
TRBJ2-2 | TRBV30 | NA | once | TGTGCCTGGAGCGTCGGGGTAACCGGGGAGCTGTTTTTT | CAWSVGVTGELFF
TRBJ2-1 | TRBV7-6 | NA | once | TGTGCCAGCAGCTGGATAGGAGGCGATGAGCAGTTCTTC | CASSWIGGDEQFF
TRBJ2-4 | TRBV30 | NA | NA | TGTGCCTGGAGTCAGTTCCAGGTCAGCAAAAACATTCAGTACTTC | CAWSQFQVSKNIQYF
TRBJ2-2 | TRBV27 | TRBD2 | NA | TGTGCCAGCAGTGTACTAGCGGGGGATGGAACCGGGGAGCTGTTTTTT | CASSVLAGDGTGELFF
TRBJ1-1 | TRBV6-5 | NA | few | TGTGCCAGCAGTTACTCGGCAGCGTTGTACACTGAAGCTTTCTTT | CASSYSAALYTEAFF
TRBJ1-5 | TRBV28 | TRBD1 | NA | TGTGCCACCCAGTTACAGGGGGAAATTGGAGATCAGCCCCAGCATTTT | CATQLQGEIGDQPQHF
TRBJ1-2 | TRBV29-1 | NA | NA | TGCATCGGCGGGACCCAGGAGGGCTACACCTTC | CIGGTQEGYTF
TRBJ1-4 | TRBV11-2 | NA | NA | TGTGCCAGCAGCTTAGATTCCGGGACTGCAACTAATGAAAAACTGTTTTTT | CASSLDSGTATNEKLFF
TRBJ2-5 | TRBV6-6 | NA | NA | TGTGCCAGCAGTCCCCCCCCGCGGGCGGGGACCCAGTACTTC | CASSPPPRAGTQYF
TRBJ2-7 | TRBV10-1 | TRBD1 | NA | TGCGCCAGCAGTTCCGGGACAGGGGTCTACGAGCAGTACTTC | CASSSGTGVYEQYF
TRBJ2-7 | TRBV29-1 | NA | NA | TGCAGCGTTGCAGGTTCCGGCTACGAGCAGTACTTC | CSVAGSGYEQYF
TRBJ1-1 | TRBV19 | NA | NA | TGTGCCAGTAGTTGGAGGGTTGGCACTGAAGCTTTCTTT | CASSWRVGTEAFF
TRBJ1-1 | TRBV5-8 | NA | NA | TGTGCCAGCAGCTTGGGTGTCAGGGGCTCGGGCACTGAAGCTTTCTTT | CASSLGVRGSGTEAFF
TRBJ1-4 | TRBV28 | NA | NA | TGTGCCAGCAGTTCGGGACTTATCAAGAGACTGTTTTTT | CASSSGLIKRLFF
TRBJ2-1 | TRBV11-1 | TRBD2 | NA | TGTGCCAGCAGCTTAAACGGACTAGGACCTGAGCAGTTCTTC | CASSLNGLGPEQFF
TRBJ1-2 | TRBV9 | NA | NA | TGTGCCAGCAGCGCCTCCGTGGGGCGAAATGGCTACACCTTC | CASSASVGRNGYTF
TRBJ1-6 | TRBV2 | NA | NA | TGTGCCAGCAGTGAAGGGCACCGCTATAATTCACCCCTCCACTTT | CASSEGHRYNSPLHF
TRBJ2-7 | TRBV5-5 | TRBD2 | NA | TGTGCCAGCAGCTCATCTAGCGGGAGGGCCCACGAGCAGTACTTC | CASSSSSGRAHEQYF